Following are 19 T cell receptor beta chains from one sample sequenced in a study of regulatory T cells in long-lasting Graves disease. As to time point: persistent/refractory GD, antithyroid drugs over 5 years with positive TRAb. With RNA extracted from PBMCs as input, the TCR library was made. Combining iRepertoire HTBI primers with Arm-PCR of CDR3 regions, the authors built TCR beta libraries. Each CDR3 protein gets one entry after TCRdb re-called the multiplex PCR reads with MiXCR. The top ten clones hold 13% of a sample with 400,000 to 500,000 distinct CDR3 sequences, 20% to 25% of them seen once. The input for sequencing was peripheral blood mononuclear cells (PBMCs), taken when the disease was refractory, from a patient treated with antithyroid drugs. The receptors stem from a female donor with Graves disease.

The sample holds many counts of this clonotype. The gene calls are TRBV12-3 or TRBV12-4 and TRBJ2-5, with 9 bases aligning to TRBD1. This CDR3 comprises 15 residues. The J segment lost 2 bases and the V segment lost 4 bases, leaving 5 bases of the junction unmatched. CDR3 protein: CASSYTGGQQETQYF. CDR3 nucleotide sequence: TGTGCCAGCAGTTACACAGGGGGCCAGCAAGAGACCCAGTACTTC.

CDR3 amino acids: CASSSGTIREAQYF. In nucleotides, the CDR3 is TGTGCCAGCAGTAGCGGGACCATCCGGGAGGCCCAGTACTTC. The chain carries TRBV6-1 and TRBJ2-5; TRBD2 matches at 7 bases. Germline values: CDR1 MNHNS, CDR2 SASEGT. The length of the CDR3 is 14 residues. The J segment lost 9 bases and the V segment lost 5 bases, leaving 12 bases of the junction unmatched.

CDR3 residues: CASASRSSYNSPLHF. CDR3 nucleotides: TGTGCCAGCGCTTCCCGGAGCTCCTATAATTCACCCCTCCACTTT. V and J are TRBV19 and TRBJ1-6; D unclear. Germline lookup yields CDR1 LNHDA and CDR2 SQIVND (reference sequence). The CDR3 consists of 15 residues. With 9 bases removed from V and 0 bases from J, the gap between germline ends came to 12 bases.

The CDR3 nucleotides read TGTGCCAGTAGTATTGCGGTGACTGGAAACACCATATATTTT. It specifies CASSIAVTGNTIYF. The chain carries TRBV19 and TRBJ1-3; no clear D gene. Per the germline V gene, CDR1 is LNHDA and CDR2 is SQIVND (reference sequence). Trimming removed 3 bases at V and 2 bases at J, with 8 bases between. The CDR3 runs to 14 residues.

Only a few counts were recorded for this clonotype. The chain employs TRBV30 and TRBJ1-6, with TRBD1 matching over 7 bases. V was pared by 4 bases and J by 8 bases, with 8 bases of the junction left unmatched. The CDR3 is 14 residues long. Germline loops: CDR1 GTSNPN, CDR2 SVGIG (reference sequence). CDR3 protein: CAWMTGTDYSPLHF. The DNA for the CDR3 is TGTGCCTGGATGACCGGGACAGATTATTCACCCCTCCACTTT.

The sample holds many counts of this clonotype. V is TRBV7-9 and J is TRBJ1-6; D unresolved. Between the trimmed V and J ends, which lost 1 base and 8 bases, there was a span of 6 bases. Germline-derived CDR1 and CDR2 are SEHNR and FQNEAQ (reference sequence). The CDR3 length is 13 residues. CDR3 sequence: CASSLGADSPLHF. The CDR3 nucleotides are TGTGCCAGCAGCTTAGGCGCGGATTCACCCCTCCACTTT.

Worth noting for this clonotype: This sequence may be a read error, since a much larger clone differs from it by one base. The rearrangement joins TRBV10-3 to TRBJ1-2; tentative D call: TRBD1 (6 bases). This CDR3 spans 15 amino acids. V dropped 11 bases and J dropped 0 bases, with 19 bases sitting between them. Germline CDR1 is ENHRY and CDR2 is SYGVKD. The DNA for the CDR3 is TGTGCCTGCAGAATGACGGACAGTCCTAACTATGGCTACACCTTC. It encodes CACRMTDSPNYGYTF.

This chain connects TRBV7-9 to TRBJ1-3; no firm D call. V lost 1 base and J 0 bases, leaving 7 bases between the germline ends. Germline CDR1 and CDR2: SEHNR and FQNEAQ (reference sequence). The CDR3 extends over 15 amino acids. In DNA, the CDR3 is TGTGCCAGCAGCTTAGTAGGGAACTCTGGAAACACCATATATTTT. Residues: CASSLVGNSGNTIYF.

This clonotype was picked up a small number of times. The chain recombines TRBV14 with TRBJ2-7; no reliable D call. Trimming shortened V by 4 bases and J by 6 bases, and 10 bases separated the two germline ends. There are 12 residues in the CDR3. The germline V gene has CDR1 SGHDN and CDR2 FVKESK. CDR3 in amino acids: CASSPGRSEQYF. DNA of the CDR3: TGTGCCAGCAGCCCCGGACGGAGCGAGCAGTACTTC.

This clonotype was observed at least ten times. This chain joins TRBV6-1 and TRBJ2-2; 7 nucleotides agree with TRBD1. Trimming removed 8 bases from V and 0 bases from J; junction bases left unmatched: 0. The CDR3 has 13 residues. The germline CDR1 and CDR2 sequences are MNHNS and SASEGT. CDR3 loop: CASGTANTGELFF. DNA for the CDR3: TGTGCCAGCGGGACAGCGAACACCGGGGAGCTGTTTTTT.

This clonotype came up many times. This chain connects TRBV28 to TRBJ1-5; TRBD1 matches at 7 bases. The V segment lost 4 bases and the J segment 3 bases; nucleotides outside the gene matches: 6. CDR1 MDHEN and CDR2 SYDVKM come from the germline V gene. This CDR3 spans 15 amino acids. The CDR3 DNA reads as TGTGCCAGCAGTTCCCTCGGACAGGACAATCAGCCCCAGCATTTT. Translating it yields CASSSLGQDNQPQHF.

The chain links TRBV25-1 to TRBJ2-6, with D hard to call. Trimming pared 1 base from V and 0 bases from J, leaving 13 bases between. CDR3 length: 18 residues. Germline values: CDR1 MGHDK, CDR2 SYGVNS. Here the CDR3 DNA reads TGTGCCAGCAGTGAATTTGACCTACCTTACTCTGGGGCCAACGTCCTGACTTTC. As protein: CASSEFDLPYSGANVLTF.

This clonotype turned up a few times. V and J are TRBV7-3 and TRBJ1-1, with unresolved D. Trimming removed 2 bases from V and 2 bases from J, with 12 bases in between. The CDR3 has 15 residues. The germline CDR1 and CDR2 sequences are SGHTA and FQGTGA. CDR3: CASSLPEGSNTEAFF. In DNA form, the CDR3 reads TGTGCCAGCAGCTTACCCGAGGGTTCTAACACTGAAGCTTTCTTT. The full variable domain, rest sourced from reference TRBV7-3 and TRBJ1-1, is GAGVSQTPSNKVTEKGKYVELRCDPISGHTALYWYRQSLGQGPEFLIYFQGTGAADDSGLPNDRFFAVRPEGSVSTLKIQRTERGDSAVYLCASSLPEGSNTEAFFGQGTRLTVV.

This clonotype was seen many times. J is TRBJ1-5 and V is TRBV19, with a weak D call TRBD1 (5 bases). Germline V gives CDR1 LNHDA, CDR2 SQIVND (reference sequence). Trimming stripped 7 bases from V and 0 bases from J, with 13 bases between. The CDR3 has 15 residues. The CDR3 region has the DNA TGTGCCAGTATCGTTTCAGGGATTAGCAATCAGCCCCAGCATTTT. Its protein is CASIVSGISNQPQHF.

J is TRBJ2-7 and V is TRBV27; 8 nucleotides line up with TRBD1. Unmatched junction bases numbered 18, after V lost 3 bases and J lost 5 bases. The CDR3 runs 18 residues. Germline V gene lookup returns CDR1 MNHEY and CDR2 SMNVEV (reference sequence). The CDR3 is CASSFFAPGQGLHHEQYF. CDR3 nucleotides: TGTGCCAGCAGTTTTTTCGCCCCCGGACAGGGCCTGCACCACGAGCAGTACTTC.

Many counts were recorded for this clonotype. CDR3 coding DNA: TGTGCCAGCAGTCCCCATGGGACAGGGAAACCTGAAGCTTTCTTT. Encoded protein: CASSPHGTGKPEAFF. The chain uses TRBV28 and TRBJ1-1; 9 positions match TRBD1. CDR1 is MDHEN and CDR2 is SYDVKM in the germline V gene. The V gene end was trimmed by 5 bases and the J gene end by 6 bases; junction bases not matched to a gene: 10. The CDR3 runs 15 residues.

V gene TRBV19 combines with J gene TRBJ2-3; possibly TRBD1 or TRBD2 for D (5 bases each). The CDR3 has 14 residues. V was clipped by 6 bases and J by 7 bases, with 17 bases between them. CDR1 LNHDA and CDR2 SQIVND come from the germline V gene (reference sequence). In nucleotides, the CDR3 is TGTGCCAGTAGCCCGGGACCCCCGGGTTATACGCAGTATTTT. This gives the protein CASSPGPPGYTQYF.

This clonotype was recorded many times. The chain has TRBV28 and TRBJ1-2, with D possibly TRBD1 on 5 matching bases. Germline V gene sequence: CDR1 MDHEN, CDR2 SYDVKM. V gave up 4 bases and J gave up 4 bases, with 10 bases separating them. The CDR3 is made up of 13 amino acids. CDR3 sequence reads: CASSSRQSYGYTF. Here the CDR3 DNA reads TGTGCCAGCAGTTCCCGACAGTCCTATGGCTACACCTTC.

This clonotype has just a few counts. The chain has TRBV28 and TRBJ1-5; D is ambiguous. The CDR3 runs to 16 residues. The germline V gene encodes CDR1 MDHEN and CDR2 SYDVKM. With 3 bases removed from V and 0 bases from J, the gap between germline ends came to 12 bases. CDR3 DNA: TGTGCCAGCAGTTTCTCAAGGAGTTATAGCAATCAGCCCCAGCATTTT. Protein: CASSFSRSYSNQPQHF.